This T cell receptor beta chain was sequenced for a study of neurological immune-mediated disorders. Study-wide results and caveats: Because no CDR3 amino acid sequences were shared across subjects by expanded clones, private repertoires were suggested in all groups.

TCRdb fed the 5' RACE reads into MiXCR, producing one record per CDR3 protein. The table records more than 75,000 distinct CDR3 sequences, approximately 10% of them present only once. A total of 2 million PBMCs stored at -80 degrees C provided the unsorted libraries. Turning to this clonotype: Its target is unknown.

The CDR3 consists of 13 residues. The germline CDR1 and CDR2 sequences are ENHRY and SYGVKD. This rearrangement joins TRBV10-3 to TRBJ2-3; 7 bases agree with TRBD1. This receptor was taken from a man aged 40-55 years in good health. The sample consisted of PBMCs. DNA for the CDR3: TGTGTCAGCAGACAGGGCGTCCCAGATACGCAGTATTTT. Translation gives CVSRQGVPDTQYF.